The rows below give T cell receptor beta chains drawn from one sample of a study of Ad26.COV2.S vaccination and SARS-CoV-2 variants. Clones were read by immunoSEQ multiplex PCR, and TCRdb kept only the in-frame ones, dropping some. The table records about 350,000 clones, about 90% of them present only once. The sequencing here drew on peripheral blood, taken after recovery from COVID-19. These receptors all come from a human donor who had recovered from COVID-19. CDR3s include the opening cysteine and the closing phenylalanine or tryptophan. Each record gives: J gene, D gene, V gene, clone size, CDR3 protein, CDR3 DNA. D genes are given only for firm matches. Not all rows give a size; the values are once, few, many and, for expanded clones, a class.

J: TRBJ2-2; D: NA; V: TRBV21-1; size: NA; CDR3: CASSFGGGTGELFF; DNA: NA
J: TRBJ2-7; D: TRBD2; V: TRBV4-3; size: few; CDR3: CASSQTLGTSGGGRSSYEQYF; DNA: TGCGCCAGCAGCCAAACTCTTGGGACTAGCGGGGGGGGAAGGAGCTCCTACGAGCAGTACTTC
J: TRBJ2-2; D: NA; V: TRBV29-1; size: once; CDR3: CSVGVGDTGELFF; DNA: TGCAGCGTGGGGGTGGGCGACACCGGGGAGCTGTTTTTT
J: TRBJ1-2; D: TRBD1; V: TRBV19; size: NA; CDR3: CASRLTGAEALGYGYTF; DNA: TGTGCCAGTAGACTGACAGGGGCAGAGGCTCTCGGCTATGGCTACACCTTC
J: TRBJ2-7; D: TRBD1; V: TRBV25-1; size: NA; CDR3: CASLPPGGTSYEQYF; DNA: TGTGCCAGTCTACCGCCAGGGGGAACGTCCTACGAGCAGTACTTC
J: TRBJ1-2; D: NA; V: TRBV29-1; size: NA; CDR3: CSVEAHYGYTF; DNA: TGCAGCGTTGAAGCCCACTATGGCTACACCTTC
J: TRBJ1-6; D: NA; V: TRBV7-8; size: NA; CDR3: CASSFREESPLHF; DNA: TGTGCCAGCAGCTTCCGGGAGGAATCACCCCTCCACTTT
J: TRBJ1-5; D: NA; V: TRBV11-2; size: NA; CDR3: CASSLTTDGQPQHF; DNA: TGTGCCAGCAGCCTAACGACAGACGGTCAGCCCCAGCATTTT
J: TRBJ1-2; D: TRBD1; V: TRBV28; size: NA; CDR3: CASSLLTGYYGYTF; DNA: TGTGCCAGCAGTTTATTGACAGGGTACTATGGCTACACCTTC
J: TRBJ2-5; D: TRBD2; V: TRBV7-2; size: NA; CDR3: CASSLLGAGVALETQYF; DNA: TGTGCCAGCAGCTTGCTAGGGGCGGGGGTTGCTCTGGAGACCCAGTACTTC
J: TRBJ1-1; D: TRBD1; V: TRBV12-5; size: once; CDR3: CASGTGVGTEAFF; DNA: TGTGCTAGTGGCACAGGGGTCGGAACTGAAGCTTTCTTT
J: TRBJ1-5; D: NA; V: TRBV15; size: NA; CDR3: CATSRDQGSNQPQHF; DNA: TGTGCCACCAGCAGAGACCAGGGGAGCAATCAGCCCCAGCATTTT
J: TRBJ2-7; D: NA; V: TRBV18; size: NA; CDR3: CASSPRAAGPPYEQYF; DNA: TGTGCCAGCTCACCACGGGCTGCAGGTCCCCCCTACGAGCAGTACTTC
J: TRBJ1-5; D: NA; V: TRBV4-1; size: NA; CDR3: CASSQLPQYSNQPQHF; DNA: TGCGCCAGCAGCCAACTCCCTCAATATAGCAATCAGCCCCAGCATTTT
J: TRBJ2-1; D: TRBD1; V: TRBV28; size: NA; CDR3: CASRSGQVTPNEQFF; DNA: TGTGCCAGCAGATCGGGACAGGTCACTCCCAATGAGCAGTTCTTC
J: TRBJ2-3; D: TRBD2; V: TRBV3-1/TRBV3-2; size: NA; CDR3: CASGGGMTDTQYF; DNA: TGTGCCAGCGGGGGGGGGATGACAGATACGCAGTATTTT
J: TRBJ1-6; D: NA; V: TRBV5-4; size: NA; CDR3: CASSLKSSYNSPLHF; DNA: TGTGCCAGCAGTCTGAAAAGCTCCTATAATTCACCCCTCCACTTT
J: TRBJ2-7; D: NA; V: TRBV5-4; size: few; CDR3: CATRLGPYEQYF; DNA: TGTGCCACCCGACTAGGGCCCTACGAGCAGTACTTC
J: TRBJ2-2; D: NA; V: TRBV5-6; size: NA; CDR3: CASNAEGGRDTGELFF; DNA: TGTGCCAGCAACGCCGAAGGGGGGAGGGACACCGGGGAGCTGTTTTTT
J: TRBJ1-4; D: NA; V: TRBV29-1; size: once; CDR3: CSVRWGEKLFF; DNA: TGCAGCGTTCGGTGGGGGGAAAAACTGTTTTTT
J: TRBJ1-6; D: TRBD1; V: TRBV18; size: NA; CDR3: CASSTGNDVGRDRGSPLHF; DNA: TGTGCCAGCTCGACCGGGAACGACGTCGGCCGGGACAGGGGTTCACCCCTCCACTTT